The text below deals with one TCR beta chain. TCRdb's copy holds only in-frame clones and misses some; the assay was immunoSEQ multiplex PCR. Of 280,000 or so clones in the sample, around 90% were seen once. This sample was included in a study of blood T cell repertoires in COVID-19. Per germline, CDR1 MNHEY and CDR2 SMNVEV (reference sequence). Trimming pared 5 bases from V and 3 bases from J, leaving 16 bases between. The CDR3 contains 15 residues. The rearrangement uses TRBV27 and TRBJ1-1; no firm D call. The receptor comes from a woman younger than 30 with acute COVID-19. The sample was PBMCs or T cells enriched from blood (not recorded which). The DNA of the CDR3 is TGTGCCAGCAGTGAATCCTCTTCCGGGGACACTGAAGCTTTCTTT. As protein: CASSESSSGDTEAFF.